The 15 T cell receptor beta chains listed next were all sequenced from one sample in a study of beta chain features in type 1 diabetes. Study-wide results and caveats: There was a moderate but significant shortening of TCRB CDR3s in all four CD4+ subsets of Type 1 diabetes patients.

Expressed TCRB transcripts were sequenced, since all the RNA that had been isolated was reverse transcribed. The method was immunoSEQ multiplex PCR; TCRdb's version includes in-frame clones alone and lacks a portion of them. The table has over 200,000 clones, under 13% seen once; the top ten hold approximately 0.017%. Their antigen targets remain unknown. The specimen was naive CD4+ T cells from blood. Receptors originate from a man between 25 and 39 years old with type 1 diabetes.

CDR3 protein: CASSFGTVNTEAFF. The CDR3 region has the DNA TGCGCCAGCAGCTTCGGGACAGTGAACACTGAAGCTTTCTTT. The rearrangement links TRBV5-1 to TRBJ1-1; TRBD1 aligns across 7 bases. The CDR3 sequence is 14 residues long. V lost 2 bases, J lost 0 bases, and 1 base stayed unmatched. Germline V lookup: CDR1 SGHRS, CDR2 YFSETQ.

As to this clone: Other DNA sequences in the sample encode the same CDR3. This chain joins TRBV18 and TRBJ2-7; possibly TRBD2 for D (6 bases). V was cut by 3 bases and J by 4 bases, with 7 bases left in between. There are 12 residues in the CDR3. Germline values: CDR1 KGHSH, CDR2 LQKENI. The CDR3 bases are TGTGCCAGCTCACCGGGAGGTTACGAGCAGTACTTC. Translating it yields CASSPGGYEQYF. Full variable domain (missing parts from reference TRBV18 and TRBJ2-7): NAGVMQNPRHLVRRRGQEARLRCSPMKGHSHVYWYRQLPEEGLKFMVYLQKENIIDESGMPKERFSAEFPKEGPSILRIQQVVRGDSAAYFCASSPGGYEQYFGPGTRLTVT.

This sequence joins TRBV9 and TRBJ2-5, with 11 bases aligning to TRBD2. The CDR3 has 16 residues. In germline, CDR1 is SGDLS, CDR2 YYNGEE. Unmatched junction bases numbered 9, after V lost 4 bases and J lost 4 bases. CDR3 region: CASSYTTSGGLETQYF. CDR3 in DNA: TGTGCCAGCAGCTACACTACTAGCGGGGGACTAGAGACCCAGTACTTC.

The chain carries TRBV29-1 and TRBJ1-4, with D unclear. Germline V CDR1 and CDR2: SQVTM, ANQGSEA. CDR3 size: 13 residues. Deletions cut 4 bases from V and 0 bases from J, with 6 bases between. CDR3 DNA: TGCAGCGTTGGACAAGCAACTAATGAAAAACTGTTTTTT. This translates into CSVGQATNEKLFF.

This clone was observed a handful of times. This chain links TRBV4-1 with TRBJ2-3, with TRBD2 matching 9 bases. The germline gives CDR1 MGHRA, CDR2 YSYEKL. The CDR3 runs to 18 residues. The V and J ends lost 0 bases and 0 bases, in that order; junction bases with no gene match: 7. This CDR3 is CASSQDGAGGTSTDTQYF. The CDR3 DNA is TGCGCCAGCAGCCAAGATGGAGCGGGGGGCACAAGCACAGATACGCAGTATTTT.

This chain uses TRBV9 with TRBJ2-5; tentative D call: TRBD2 (6 bases). There are 14 residues in the CDR3. V gave up 6 bases and J gave up 5 bases, with 17 bases separating them. Germline V gives CDR1 SGDLS, CDR2 YYNGEE. CDR3 sequence reads: CASTRGFGGETQYF. In DNA, the CDR3 is TGTGCCAGCACTCGCGGTTTTGGGGGGGAGACCCAGTACTTC.

V is TRBV5-4 and J is TRBJ1-6, with D tentatively TRBD1 (6 bases). V lost 0 bases and J 5 bases, leaving 18 bases between the germline ends. Germline lookup yields CDR1 SGHNT and CDR2 YYREEE (reference sequence). The CDR3 covers 18 residues. Here the CDR3 reads CASSLAVRAGENNSPLHF. The CDR3 nucleotides are TGTGCCAGCAGCTTGGCCGTCCGGGCAGGGGAAAATAATTCACCCCTCCACTTT.

The genes are TRBV7-6 and TRBJ2-1; D remains ambiguous. V dropped 4 bases and J dropped 0 bases, with 13 bases sitting between them. The CDR3 consists of 16 residues. Germline CDR1 is SGHVS and CDR2 is FNYEAQ. CDR3 DNA: TGTGCCAGCAGCTCAACAGTCCCGGTCTCCTACAATGAGCAGTTCTTC. Protein: CASSSTVPVSYNEQFF.

The chain couples TRBV2 to TRBJ1-5; D may be TRBD1 (6 bases). Germline CDR1 is SNHLY and CDR2 is FYNNEI. CDR3 length equals 14 residues. Deletions cut 5 bases from V and 4 bases from J, with 12 bases between. CDR3 nucleotide sequence: TGTGCCAGCAGTAGACAGGCCTCTAATCAGCCCCAGCATTTT. It translates to CASSRQASNQPQHF.

In this sample, this clone turned up a few times. This chain joins TRBV7-6 and TRBJ1-1; 10 bases are a match to TRBD1. The V segment lost 2 bases and the J segment 4 bases; nucleotides outside the gene matches: 7. The CDR3 spans 16 residues. Germline-derived CDR1 and CDR2 are SGHVS and FNYEAQ. The CDR3 sequence: CASSLMGQGTGTEAFF. CDR3 bases: TGTGCCAGCAGCTTAATGGGACAGGGGACGGGCACTGAAGCTTTCTTT.

This clone has a handful of counts. V gene TRBV7-2 combines with J gene TRBJ2-7; 10 nucleotides line up with TRBD2. The junction had 6 bases not matched to a gene; V was cut back by 1 base and J by 0 bases. The CDR3 consists of 17 residues. The V gene's germline CDR1 is SGHTA and CDR2 FQGNSA. The CDR3 protein is CASSLVIQRGGSYEQYF. In DNA form, the CDR3 reads TGTGCCAGCAGCTTAGTGATCCAGCGGGGGGGCTCCTACGAGCAGTACTTC.

This chain uses TRBV28 with TRBJ2-1, with D tentatively TRBD1 (6 bases). V lost 5 bases, J lost 8 bases, and 10 bases lay in between. Germline-derived CDR1 and CDR2 are MDHEN and SYDVKM. The CDR3 is 12 residues long. The CDR3: CASSVQGYEQFF. CDR3 in DNA: TGTGCCAGCAGTGTACAGGGCTATGAGCAGTTCTTC.

V usage is TRBV5-6 and J usage is TRBJ1-1; D is unresolved. The CDR3 sequence is 15 residues long. V lost 4 bases to trimming and J lost 0 bases, with 13 bases between them. In germline, CDR1 is SGHDT, CDR2 YYEEEE. The CDR3 nucleotides are TGTGCCAGCAGCCCGGTGTTGAATATGAACACTGAAGCTTTCTTT. Residues: CASSPVLNMNTEAFF.

This clone was counted a few times. The V call is TRBV29-1, the J call TRBJ2-5; TRBD2 aligns across 8 bases. CDR1 and CDR2 (germline): SQVTM, ANQGSEA. V shed 7 bases and J 1 base; nucleotides not matched to a gene: 8. This CDR3 is built from 14 residues. The CDR3 DNA sequence: TGCAGCGCACGCACCGGGACTAGCCAAGAGACCCAGTACTTC. It yields the protein CSARTGTSQETQYF.

J is TRBJ2-2 and V is TRBV19, with TRBD2 matching 8 bases. J was trimmed by 4 bases and V by 5 bases; bases with no gene match: 9. CDR1 and CDR2 (germline): LNHDA, SQIVND (reference sequence). This CDR3 has 16 amino acids. CDR3 nucleotide sequence: TGTGCCAGTAGTGGGGGACTAGAATGGTCCACCGGGGAGCTGTTTTTT. Protein: CASSGGLEWSTGELFF.